The rows below give T cell receptor beta chains drawn from one sample of a study of blood T cell repertoires in COVID-19. Clones were read by immunoSEQ multiplex PCR, and TCRdb kept only the in-frame ones, dropping some. The sample holds approximately 300,000 clones, 90% seen once. Material for sequencing was PBMCs or T cells enriched from blood (not recorded which). The source is a young woman who had been exposed to COVID-19. CDR3s include the opening cysteine and the closing phenylalanine or tryptophan. The D gene is left open where the match is weak. A clone size is listed for some rows: how often the clone was seen (once, few, many), or a class if it is expanded.

NA TRBJ2-7 NA TRBV6-1 CASSEAGGQAVYEQYF TGTGCCAGCAGTGAAGCGGGGGGGCAGGCTGTCTACGAGCAGTACTTC
NA TRBJ2-1 NA TRBV27 CASSLGPGRGSYNEQFF TGTGCCAGCAGTTTAGGGCCTGGGCGGGGAAGCTACAATGAGCAGTTCTTC
NA TRBJ1-6 once TRBV7-9 CASSLASTGISYNSPLHF TGTGCCAGCAGCTTAGCGTCCACAGGGATCTCCTATAATTCACCCCTCCACTTT
TRBD1 TRBJ1-2 NA TRBV6-6 CASSGQGASGYTF TGTGCCAGCAGCGGACAGGGGGCGAGTGGCTACACCTTC
TRBD2 TRBJ2-7 once TRBV5-4 CASSWGLADYSEQYF TGTGCCAGCAGCTGGGGACTAGCAGATTATTCCGAGCAGTACTTC
TRBD1 TRBJ1-2 NA TRBV14 CASSRQGAYGYTF TGTGCCAGCAGCCGACAGGGAGCATATGGCTACACCTTC
TRBD2 TRBJ2-7 NA TRBV7-8 CASSSSGGASYEQYF TGTGCCAGCAGCTCCAGCGGGGGGGCCTCCTACGAGCAGTACTTC
NA TRBJ2-1 NA TRBV5-4 CASSFAGGNNEQFF TGTGCCAGCAGCTTCGCTGGGGGGAACAATGAGCAGTTCTTC
TRBD1 TRBJ1-2 NA TRBV29-1 CSAAGQGSGYTF TGCAGCGCGGCAGGACAGGGATCTGGCTACACCTTC
NA TRBJ1-2 NA TRBV5-1 CASSLGQMTYGYTF TGCGCCAGCAGCTTGGGACAGATGACCTATGGCTACACCTTC
TRBD1 TRBJ2-7 NA TRBV13 CASSLGTGALSYEQYF TGTGCCAGCAGCTTAGGTACAGGGGCCCTCTCCTACGAGCAGTACTTC
TRBD1 TRBJ1-2 NA TRBV15 CATSRDRGRPVAYGYTF TGTGCCACCAGCAGAGACAGGGGGCGCCCGGTGGCCTATGGCTACACCTTC
NA TRBJ1-1 NA TRBV5-8 CASSAGVNTEAFF TGTGCCAGCAGCGCAGGGGTGAACACTGAAGCTTTCTTT
TRBD2 TRBJ2-1 NA TRBV4-1 CASTRIAGAHNEQFF TGCGCCAGCACCAGGATAGCGGGGGCCCACAATGAGCAGTTCTTC
NA TRBJ1-4 NA TRBV3-1/TRBV3-2 CASSQTGNEKLFF TGTGCCAGCAGCCAAACAGGGAATGAAAAACTGTTTTTT
TRBD1 TRBJ1-6 once TRBV3-1/TRBV3-2 CASSQDRPGQGSISPLHF TGTGCCAGCAGCCAAGATCGCCCGGGACAGGGATCTATTTCACCCCTCCACTTT
NA TRBJ2-4 NA TRBV2 CASSDLQENIQYF TGTGCCAGCAGTGATTTACAGGAAAACATTCAGTACTTC
NA TRBJ1-2 NA TRBV28 CASSLAEGGYGYTF TGTGCCAGCAGTTTGGCGGAAGGCGGATATGGCTACACCTTC
TRBD1 TRBJ2-2 NA TRBV5-1 CASSTYRGPNTGELFF TGCGCCAGCAGCACCTACAGGGGCCCCAACACCGGGGAGCTGTTTTTT
NA TRBJ2-1 NA TRBV6-6 CASSRQQGQGGAEQFF TGTGCCAGCAGTCGACAACAGGGCCAAGGGGGGGCTGAGCAGTTCTTC
NA TRBJ1-5 NA TRBV4-1 CASSQEGLNRQPQHF TGCGCCAGCAGCCAAGAGGGCCTAAACCGTCAGCCCCAGCATTTT
NA TRBJ2-2 NA TRBV7-6 CASSPGVAVGAGELFF TGTGCCAGCAGCCCGGGGGTAGCGGTCGGCGCCGGGGAGCTGTTTTTT
NA TRBJ2-7 once TRBV7-9 CASSLGTGPPYEQYF TGTGCCAGCAGCTTAGGTACAGGCCCCCCCTACGAGCAGTACTTC
TRBD1 TRBJ1-2 once TRBV27 CASSSKLRDRATRTF TGTGCCAGCAGCTCTAAACTTCGGGACAGGGCCACTCGCACCTTC
NA TRBJ1-6 NA TRBV9 CASSGHREGLHNSPLHF TGTGCCAGCAGCGGACACAGGGAAGGTTTGCATAATTCACCCCTCCACTTT
TRBD2 TRBJ2-3 NA TRBV6-4 CASSGGTTTDTQYF TGTGCCAGCAGCGGAGGGACTACCACAGATACGCAGTATTTT
TRBD2 TRBJ2-2 NA TRBV5-1 CASSPGLAVYTGELFF TGCGCCAGCAGCCCCGGACTAGCGGTCTACACCGGGGAGCTGTTTTTT
NA TRBJ1-2 NA TRBV5-1 CASSLVVGADYGYTF TGCGCCAGCAGCTTGGTGGTTGGGGCCGACTATGGCTACACCTTC
TRBD2 TRBJ2-1 NA TRBV19 CASSILRASGDNEQFF TGTGCCAGTAGTATTCTGAGGGCTAGCGGAGACAATGAGCAGTTCTTC
TRBD1 TRBJ1-6 NA TRBV5-1 CASSRGLNSPLHF TGCGCCAGCAGCAGGGGGCTCAATTCACCCCTCCACTTT
TRBD2 TRBJ2-5 NA TRBV19 CASSPTAGVETQYF TGTGCCAGTAGTCCTACAGCGGGGGTGGAGACCCAGTACTTC
NA TRBJ1-6 NA TRBV6-1 CASSESTAIYNSPLHF TGTGCCAGCAGTGAATCGACAGCCATCTATAATTCACCCCTCCACTTT
NA TRBJ1-2 NA TRBV4-2 CASSQDNAAVYGYTF TGTGCCAGCAGCCAAGATAACGCGGCGGTCTATGGCTACACCTTC
NA TRBJ2-7 NA TRBV13 CASSSAAYEQYF TGTGCCAGCAGCTCTGCGGCCTACGAGCAGTACTTC
NA TRBJ2-7 NA TRBV9 CASSVEGSPTYEQYF TGTGCCAGCAGCGTAGAGGGGTCCCCCACCTACGAGCAGTACTTC
TRBD2 TRBJ2-5 NA TRBV2 CASSELWGGSQETQYF TGTGCCAGCAGTGAATTGTGGGGGGGGTCCCAAGAGACCCAGTACTTC
TRBD1 TRBJ1-2 NA TRBV18 CASSPTGTGRDYGYTF TGTGCCAGCTCACCCACGGGGACAGGGAGGGACTATGGCTACACCTTC
TRBD2 TRBJ2-5 NA TRBV4-2 CASSQDLHRLAGIGTQYF TGTGCCAGCAGCCAAGATCTCCACCGTCTAGCGGGGATAGGGACCCAGTACTTC
TRBD1 TRBJ2-2 NA TRBV4-3 CASSRGTAHTGELFF TGCGCCAGCAGCCGAGGGACAGCTCACACCGGGGAGCTGTTTTTT
NA TRBJ1-6 NA TRBV7-6 CASSSTSRNSPLHF TGTGCCAGCAGCTCCACTTCAAGAAATTCACCCCTCCACTTT
TRBD2 TRBJ2-1 NA TRBV3-1/TRBV3-2 CASSRGGTELYNEQFF TGTGCCAGCAGCCGGGGGGGTACGGAACTCTACAATGAGCAGTTCTTC
TRBD2 TRBJ2-5 once TRBV29-1 CSVAGTSGEVWSQYF TGCAGCGTTGCTGGGACTAGCGGGGAAGTTTGGTCCCAGTACTTC
NA TRBJ1-6 NA TRBV5-1 CASSLAQTTRSPLHF TGCGCCAGCAGCTTGGCCCAAACGACACGTTCACCCCTCCACTTT
TRBD1 TRBJ2-5 NA TRBV18 CASSPPAGQGPKWTQYF TGTGCCAGCTCACCTCCGGCGGGACAGGGGCCCAAGTGGACCCAGTACTTC
NA TRBJ2-2 NA TRBV7-2 CASSWDTNTGELFF TGTGCCAGCAGCTGGGACACGAACACCGGGGAGCTGTTTTTT
TRBD2 TRBJ2-7 NA TRBV5-6 CASSWGSSGEGEQYF TGTGCCAGCAGCTGGGGATCGAGCGGGGAAGGCGAGCAGTACTTC
NA TRBJ1-1 few TRBV15 CATSGAYKNTEAFF TGTGCCACCAGCGGGGCTTACAAGAACACTGAAGCTTTCTTT
TRBD1 TRBJ2-7 NA TRBV6-5 CASSPGTGSEQYF TGTGCCAGCAGTCCGGGGACAGGGTCCGAGCAGTACTTC
NA TRBJ2-7 NA TRBV19 CASSRQVKGDEQYF TGTGCCAGTAGTCGGCAAGTTAAAGGGGACGAGCAGTACTTC
NA TRBJ2-1 NA TRBV7-9 CASSLALSKVNEQFF TGTGCCAGCAGCTTAGCCCTTAGCAAGGTTAATGAGCAGTTCTTC
TRBD1 TRBJ1-2 NA TRBV6-5 CAIQEPGQGDGYTF TGTGCCATCCAGGAACCTGGACAGGGGGATGGCTACACCTTC
NA TRBJ2-3 NA TRBV6-4 CASSAFRGTDTQYF TGTGCCAGCAGTGCGTTCCGGGGAACAGATACGCAGTATTTT
TRBD1 TRBJ2-7 NA TRBV11-1 CASSLGGTGAYEQYF TGTGCCAGCAGCTTAGGTGGGACAGGAGCCTACGAGCAGTACTTC
NA TRBJ2-1 once TRBV5-6 CASTGRDRAYNEQFF TGTGCCAGCACTGGGCGGGACCGAGCCTACAATGAGCAGTTCTTC
TRBD1 TRBJ2-2 NA TRBV29-1 CSVEDPRQGANTGELFF TGCAGCGTTGAAGATCCCCGACAGGGGGCTAACACCGGGGAGCTGTTTTTT
NA TRBJ2-7 NA TRBV12-5 CASVYGRASNEQYF TGTGCTAGTGTATACGGGCGGGCGTCGAACGAGCAGTACTTC
NA TRBJ1-6 few TRBV2 CASSIREHGNSPLHF TGTGCCAGCAGTATTCGTGAACATGGTAATTCACCCCTCCACTTT
TRBD2 TRBJ2-7 NA TRBV5-1 CASSLSSGGGEQYF TGCGCCAGCAGCTTATCTAGCGGGGGAGGCGAGCAGTACTTC